Sequencing of this T cell receptor (beta chain) was carried out in a study of T cell repertoires in cytomegalovirus infection. Study-level information: Matching HLA type and CMV infection were both indicated by public TCR beta signatures.

Via MiXCR, TCRdb re-called the reads, giving one row per CDR3 protein. The repertoire consists of roughly 700,000 distinct CDR3 sequences, with around 30% occurring once and the leading ten covering 15% to 20%. This clonotype came up a few times. Its specificity is unknown. V shed 7 bases and J shed 4 bases, with 17 bases lying between them. This CDR3 has 15 amino acids. CDR1 is SGHVS, CDR2 FNYEAQ, per germline. The sequence derives from a human donor in good health (CMV status not recorded). Some clones in this sample may be carry-over from other donors' samples. The chain recombines TRBV7-6 with TRBJ1-3, with a weak D call TRBD1 (6 bases). The sequenced sample was cultured PBMCs, obtained from culture after CMV antigen stimulation. CDR3 sequence: CASNARGGGGNTIYF. CDR3 bases: TGTGCCAGCAACGCCCGGGGGGGGGGCGGAAACACCATATATTTT.